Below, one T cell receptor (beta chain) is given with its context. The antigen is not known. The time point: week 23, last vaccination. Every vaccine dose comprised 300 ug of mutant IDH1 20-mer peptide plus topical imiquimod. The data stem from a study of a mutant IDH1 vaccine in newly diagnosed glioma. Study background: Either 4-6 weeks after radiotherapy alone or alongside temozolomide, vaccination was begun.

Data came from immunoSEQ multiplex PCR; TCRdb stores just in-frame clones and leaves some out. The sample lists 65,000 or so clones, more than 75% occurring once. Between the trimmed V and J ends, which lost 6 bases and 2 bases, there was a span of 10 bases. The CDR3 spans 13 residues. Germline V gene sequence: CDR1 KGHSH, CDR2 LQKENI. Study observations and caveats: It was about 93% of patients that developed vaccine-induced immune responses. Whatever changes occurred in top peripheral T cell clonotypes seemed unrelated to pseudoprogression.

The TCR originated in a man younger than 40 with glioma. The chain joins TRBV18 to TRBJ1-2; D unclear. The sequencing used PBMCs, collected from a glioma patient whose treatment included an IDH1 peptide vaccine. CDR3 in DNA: TGTGCCAGCTCTATGGACGGGAACTATGGCTACACCTTC. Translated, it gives CASSMDGNYGYTF.